The rows below give T cell receptor beta chains drawn from one sample of a study of blood T cell repertoires in COVID-19. TCRdb's table, derived via immunoSEQ multiplex PCR, lists solely in-frame clones and lacks some. The sample includes a few hundred thousand clones, about 88% of them seen just once. The sample was peripheral blood. Every receptor here comes from a woman aged 40 to 55 who had recovered from COVID-19. Each CDR3 is given with its conserved first and last residue. Each record gives: J gene, clone size, D gene, V gene, CDR3 protein, CDR3 DNA. A D gene is named only where the DNA matches it firmly. Clone size appears in some rows only: once, few, many, or a class for an expanded clone.

TRBJ1-1	.	.	TRBV5-6	CASSLVRGTEAFF	TGTGCCAGCAGCTTGGTTCGGGGCACTGAAGCTTTCTTT
TRBJ2-3	.	TRBD1	TRBV18	CASSQGASTDTQYF	TGTGCCAGCTCGCAGGGGGCCAGCACAGATACGCAGTATTTT
TRBJ1-1	few	TRBD1	TRBV4-2	CASSQAGQGMNTEAFF	TGTGCCAGCAGCCAAGCCGGACAGGGCATGAACACTGAAGCTTTCTTT
TRBJ1-1	.	TRBD1	TRBV10-3	CATEPGQGIYTEAFF	TGTGCCACCGAGCCGGGACAGGGTATCTACACTGAAGCTTTCTTT
TRBJ1-5	.	.	TRBV12-5	CASGLVAPRAGGEAPNQPQHF	TGTGCTAGTGGTTTGGTCGCCCCCAGGGCGGGCGGGGAGGCCCCTAATCAGCCCCAGCATTTT
TRBJ1-6	.	.	TRBV27	CASSLPDSRINSPLHF	TGTGCCAGCAGTTTACCCGACAGTAGAATTAATTCACCCCTCCACTTT
TRBJ2-5	.	TRBD2	TRBV6-5	CASSYGLAGKETQYF	TGTGCCAGCAGTTACGGACTAGCGGGAAAAGAGACCCAGTACTTC
TRBJ2-3	.	TRBD2	TRBV10-3	CAIAEDGGADTQYF	TGTGCCATCGCCGAGGACGGGGGGGCAGATACGCAGTATTTT
TRBJ1-1	.	.	TRBV6-2/TRBV6-3	CASSYQGRTEAFF	TGTGCCAGCAGTTACCAGGGCCGAACTGAAGCTTTCTTT
TRBJ2-1	.	TRBD2	TRBV7-2	CASSSTSSGAYNEQFF	TGTGCCAGCAGCTCAACCTCTAGCGGAGCTTACAATGAGCAGTTCTTC
TRBJ2-1	.	.	TRBV24-1	CATSDPRIPEQFF	TGTGCCACCAGTGATCCTAGGATCCCGGAGCAGTTCTTC
TRBJ2-2	.	.	TRBV29-1	CSVMRQGNTGELFF	TGCAGCGTTATGAGGCAGGGAAACACCGGGGAGCTGTTTTTT
TRBJ1-5	.	.	TRBV2	CASRAGNQPQHF	TGTGCCAGCAGGGCTGGCAATCAGCCCCAGCATTTT
TRBJ1-6	.	.	TRBV3-1/TRBV3-2	CASSSPRAPLHF	TGTGCCAGCAGCAGCCCCAGGGCACCCCTCCACTTT
TRBJ1-6	.	TRBD1	TRBV5-1	CASSPSGTGYNSPLHF	TGCGCCAGCAGCCCTTCCGGGACAGGCTATAATTCACCCCTCCACTTT
TRBJ2-7	.	TRBD1	TRBV24-1	CATSDSGTGVDEQYF	TGTGCCACCAGTGATTCCGGGACAGGGGTGGACGAGCAGTACTTC
TRBJ2-2	.	.	TRBV10-3	CAISLRAGELFF	TGTGCCATCAGCCTGAGGGCCGGGGAGCTGTTTTTT
TRBJ2-7	.	.	TRBV29-1	CSVVGQHYEQYF	TGCAGCGTTGTGGGGCAGCACTACGAGCAGTACTTC
TRBJ1-3	.	.	TRBV13	CASSFGTRGNTIYF	TGTGCCAGCAGCTTTGGGACACGGGGAAACACCATATATTTT
TRBJ2-7	.	TRBD2	TRBV29-1	CSGGLDSYEQYF	TGCAGCGGAGGACTAGACTCCTACGAGCAGTACTTC
TRBJ1-2	.	.	TRBV18	CASSPLSSQNRQGYTF	TGTGCCAGCTCACCACTTTCATCCCAAAACAGGCAGGGCTACACCTTC
TRBJ2-7	.	TRBD2	TRBV19	CASSRSLGLAGYYEQYF	TGTGCCAGTAGTCGGTCATTAGGACTAGCGGGGTACTACGAGCAGTACTTC
TRBJ1-1	.	.	TRBV10-2	CASSGPPGTYTEAFF	TGCGCCAGCAGTGGGCCCCCGGGGACTTACACTGAAGCTTTCTTT
TRBJ1-2	.	.	TRBV6-1	CASSEGWQNYGYTF	TGTGCCAGCAGTGAAGGCTGGCAGAATTATGGCTACACCTTC
TRBJ1-1	.	TRBD1	TRBV6-5	CASSRGTGEAFF	TGTGCCAGCAGTAGAGGGACAGGGGAGGCTTTCTTT
TRBJ1-4	.	.	TRBV5-6	CASSFKGVAEKLFF	TGTGCCAGCAGCTTTAAGGGAGTAGCGGAAAAACTGTTTTTT
TRBJ1-5	few	TRBD1	TRBV6-2/TRBV6-3	CASSFVGTGYQPQHF	TGTGCCAGCAGTTTCGTCGGGACAGGGTATCAGCCCCAGCATTTT
TRBJ1-2	.	TRBD1	TRBV5-1	CASSLNPGQGALNGYTF	TGCGCCAGCAGCCTGAACCCCGGACAGGGGGCGCTAAATGGCTACACCTTC
TRBJ2-1	.	TRBD2	TRBV20-1	CSVLAAEQFF	TGCAGCGTTCTAGCGGCTGAGCAGTTCTTC
TRBJ1-6	.	.	TRBV7-2	CASSPALSANSPLHF	TGTGCCAGCAGCCCAGCACTATCGGCTAATTCACCCCTCCACTTT
TRBJ1-2	once	.	TRBV7-2	CASSLNEVQGSTYGYTF	TGTGCCAGCAGCTTAAATGAGGTGCAGGGGTCCACTTATGGCTACACCTTC
TRBJ2-5	.	.	TRBV6-5	CASSYSCGGYRETQYF	TGTGCCAGCAGTTACTCTTGCGGGGGCTACCGAGAGACCCAGTACTTC